One sample yielded the 24 T cell receptor beta chains listed below, sequenced in a study of T cells in Graves' hyperthyroidism and ophthalmopathy. Using RNA transcripts as the source, TCR beta CDR3 regions were amplified. HTBI primers drove first-round RT-PCR of the TCR CDR3. TCRdb processed the multiplex PCR reads anew with MiXCR; each CDR3 protein has one entry. The sample yields approximately 530,000 distinct CDR3 sequences, about a sixth seen once. Material: blood. The receptors stem from a young woman with Graves' hyperthyroidism.

The chain recombines TRBV5-6 with TRBJ2-3; D not resolved. CDR3 size: 13 residues. Trimming took 4 bases from V and 7 from J, leaving 13 bases between them. From germline, CDR1 is SGHDT and CDR2 YYEEEE. CDR3 loop: CASSTGHVNTQYF. The CDR3 DNA sequence: TGTGCCAGCAGCACGGGCCATGTCAATACGCAGTATTTT.

The rearrangement links TRBV3-1 to TRBJ1-5, with D tentatively TRBD1 (5 bases). The V end was cut by 4 bases, the J end by 3 bases, with 16 bases between. The CDR3 is 16 amino acids. Germline V gene lookup returns CDR1 LGHDT and CDR2 YNNKEL (reference sequence). The DNA for the CDR3 is TGTGCCAGCAGCCTGTCCCGGGACGCCTACAATCAGCCCCAGCATTTT. Translation: CASSLSRDAYNQPQHF.

This chain connects TRBV6-9 to TRBJ1-2; 8 bases are shared with TRBD1. J was trimmed by 5 bases and V by 3 bases; bases with no gene match: 14. This CDR3 has 17 residues. Germline values: CDR1 MNHGY, CDR2 SVAAGI. In DNA form, the CDR3 reads TGTGCCAGCAGTTACTTTTCCGGGACAGGCAAAGGGTATGGCTACACCTTC. It is translated as CASSYFSGTGKGYGYTF.

This clonotype was detected only once. The chain couples TRBV20-1 to TRBJ2-2, with TRBD2 identical over 10 bases. CDR3 size: 15 residues. Trimming removed 2 bases from V and 3 bases from J; junction bases left unmatched: 3. The V gene's germline CDR1 is DFQATT and CDR2 SNEGSKA (reference sequence). CDR3 sequence reads: CSARPLAGDTGELFF. CDR3 in DNA: TGCAGTGCTAGACCGCTAGCGGGAGACACCGGGGAGCTGTTTTTT.

This clonotype was seen ten or more times. The rearrangement uses TRBV20-1 and TRBJ1-1; the D is unclear. The CDR3 has 13 amino acids. Between the trimmed V and J ends, which lost 6 bases and 1 base, there was a span of 12 bases. Germline CDR1 DFQATT, CDR2 SNEGSKA (reference sequence). CDR3 residues: CSASPPSNTEAFF. CDR3 DNA: TGCAGTGCCTCCCCCCCTTCGAACACTGAAGCTTTCTTT.

The chain employs TRBV20-1 and TRBJ1-1; tentative D call: TRBD1 (6 bases). With 4 bases removed from V and 3 bases from J, the gap between germline ends came to 18 bases. From germline, CDR1 is DFQATT and CDR2 SNEGSKA (reference sequence). This CDR3 comprises 15 residues. The CDR3 spells CSANTDPGAHTEAFF. The CDR3 nucleotides are TGCAGTGCTAACACTGACCCGGGGGCTCACACTGAAGCTTTCTTT.

This clonotype was counted at least ten times. The chain is built from TRBV11-3 and TRBJ2-1; weak D call: TRBD2 (5 bases). The germline CDR1 and CDR2 sequences are SGHNT and YENEEA. The CDR3 extends over 16 amino acids. Trimming took off 5 bases at V and 0 bases at J, with 14 bases between the two ends. Here the CDR3 reads CASSAGLGSSYNEQFF. The CDR3, as DNA: TGTGCCAGCAGCGCCGGACTTGGGAGCTCCTACAATGAGCAGTTCTTC. Drawing the rest from reference TRBV11-3 and TRBJ2-1, the complete variable domain is EAGVVQSPRYKIIEKKQPVAFWCNPISGHNTLYWYLQNLGQGPELLIRYENEEAVDDSQLPKDRFSAERLKGVDSTLKIQPAELGDSAVYLCASSAGLGSSYNEQFFGPGTRLTVL.

The rearrangement links TRBV24-1 to TRBJ2-3; 10 nucleotides match TRBD2. Per the germline V gene, CDR1 is KGHDR and CDR2 is SFDVKD. This CDR3 has 16 residues. The ends lost 3 bases at V and 2 bases at J; junction bases unmatched: 4. Here the CDR3 reads CATSDPGTSDTDTQYF. DNA for the CDR3: TGTGCCACCAGTGATCCCGGGACTAGCGACACAGATACGCAGTATTTT.

The V call is TRBV29-1, the J call TRBJ2-3; TRBD2 agrees at 8 bases. Looked up from germline, CDR1 is SQVTM and CDR2 is ANQGSEA. This CDR3 has 14 residues. V lost 6 bases to trimming and J lost 1 base; unmatched junction nucleotides: 6. CDR3 residues: CSVFTSGRTDTQYF. The CDR3 nucleotides read TGCAGCGTGTTCACTAGCGGCCGCACAGATACGCAGTATTTT.

This clonotype was detected a few times. V gene TRBV14 combines with J gene TRBJ1-1; D ambiguous. The germline V gene has CDR1 SGHDN and CDR2 FVKESK. V lost 4 bases and J lost 0, with 15 bases in between. The CDR3 extends over 16 amino acids. CDR3 protein: CASSPRPGKLNTEAFF. CDR3 coding DNA: TGTGCCAGCAGCCCGCGCCCTGGGAAATTGAACACTGAAGCTTTCTTT.

This clonotype was observed many times. The chain employs TRBV6-1 and TRBJ1-6; D gene uncertain. This CDR3 has 14 amino acids. Germline assignment: CDR1 MNHNS and CDR2 SASEGT. The germline V and J ends were trimmed by 6 bases and 7 bases, with 13 bases remaining between them. The CDR3 region is CASRPEGLNSPLHF. CDR3 in DNA: TGTGCCAGCAGACCCGAAGGGCTGAATTCACCCCTCCACTTT.

This clonotype was picked up many times. The chain employs TRBV20-1 and TRBJ1-5; 7 nucleotides align to TRBD1. V gave up 6 bases and J gave up 3 bases; unmatched junction bases: 11. The CDR3 is 15 residues long. From germline, CDR1 is DFQATT and CDR2 SNEGSKA (reference sequence). CDR3 residues: CSAYKTGLNNQPQHF. The CDR3 DNA sequence: TGCAGTGCCTACAAGACAGGGCTGAACAATCAGCCCCAGCATTTT.

This chain joins TRBV7-7 and TRBJ2-1; 14 bases map to TRBD2. Germline V lookup: CDR1 SSHAT, CDR2 FNYEAQ (reference sequence). V shed 5 bases, J shed 8 bases, and the junction held 5 bases outside the gene matches. This CDR3 has 15 residues. CDR3 region: CASSPGLAGVHEQFF. The CDR3 nucleotides are TGTGCCAGCAGCCCGGGACTAGCGGGAGTTCATGAGCAGTTCTTC.

The genes are TRBV9 and TRBJ2-1; D gene uncertain. Germline V CDR1 and CDR2: SGDLS, YYNGEE. Trimming cost V 0 bases and J 7 bases, with 11 bases left between them. CDR3 length: 14 residues. CDR3 protein: CASSVAPTGNEQFF. CDR3 DNA sequence: TGTGCCAGCAGCGTAGCCCCGACTGGGAATGAGCAGTTCTTC.

This clonotype was found many times. V gene TRBV5-1 combines with J gene TRBJ2-2, with TRBD2 identical over 14 bases. V was pared by 4 bases and J by 4 bases, with 0 bases of the junction left unmatched. The germline CDR1 and CDR2 sequences are SGHRS and YFSETQ. The CDR3 extends over 15 amino acids. DNA for the CDR3: TGCGCCAGCAGCGGACTAGCGGGAGGCACCGGGGAGCTGTTTTTT. Translated: CASSGLAGGTGELFF.

Many counts were recorded for this clonotype. The rearrangement joins TRBV2 to TRBJ2-7, with D unresolved. The CDR3 covers 15 residues. The germline V and J ends were trimmed by 5 bases and 3 bases, with 17 bases remaining between them. In germline, CDR1 is SNHLY, CDR2 FYNNEI. CDR3: CASSPSYSKHYEQYF. For the CDR3, the DNA is TGTGCCAGCAGTCCCTCATATTCCAAGCACTACGAGCAGTACTTC.

There are many counts of this clonotype. The chain combines TRBV12-3 or TRBV12-4 with TRBJ2-5; the D call may be TRBD1 or TRBD2 (5 bases each). This CDR3 comprises 16 residues. The V and J ends lost 4 bases and 5 bases respectively, with 20 bases between them. The CDR3 DNA reads as TGTGCCAGCAGTTCGAGTGTGAGGGGATTGGGGGAGACCCAGTACTTC. It translates to CASSSSVRGLGETQYF.

This chain connects TRBV7-2 to TRBJ1-1; D is unclear. The CDR3 runs 14 residues. Germline V gene lookup returns CDR1 SGHTA and CDR2 FQGNSA. Trimming took off 2 bases at V and 1 base at J, with 8 bases between the two ends. The CDR3 reads CASSLSRENTEAFF. In DNA form, the CDR3 reads TGTGCCAGCAGCTTATCCCGGGAGAACACTGAAGCTTTCTTT.

This clonotype has only a few counts. An end of the junction does not agree with germline; a read error may underlie this. This chain links TRBV2 with TRBJ1-2; D not certain. CDR1 is SNHLY and CDR2 is FYNNEI in the germline V gene. The CDR3 contains 13 residues. CDR3 nucleotide sequence: TGTGCCAGCAGTGAGCACCGAGGCTCTGGCCACACCTTC. As protein: CASSEHRGSGHTF.

Ten or more counts support this clonotype. The V and J genes are TRBV12-3 or TRBV12-4 and TRBJ2-5; possible D gene TRBD1, 6 bases. CDR3 size: 20 residues. The ends were cut back, 6 bases at V and 5 bases at J, with 34 bases in the middle. CDR3 residues: CASSYAILTGRSGSGETQYF. The CDR3 DNA follows: TGTGCCAGCAGCTATGCTATCTTGACAGGCAGATCAGGGTCCGGGGAGACCCAGTACTTC.

This clonotype was seen only a few times. The chain joins TRBV7-9 to TRBJ2-7, with 7 bases matching TRBD1. Trimming at V came to 7 bases and at J to 3 bases, leaving 3 bases not matched to a gene. Germline V gene sequence: CDR1 SEHNR, CDR2 FQNEAQ (reference sequence). CDR3 length equals 12 residues. The CDR3 loop reads CASTGQDYEQYF. CDR3 DNA: TGTGCCAGCACTGGACAGGACTACGAGCAGTACTTC.

The chain couples TRBV7-9 to TRBJ2-2, with D possibly TRBD2 on 6 matching bases. Germline V gene sequence: CDR1 SEHNR, CDR2 FQNEAQ (reference sequence). This CDR3 contains 16 residues. The V end lost 5 bases, the J end lost 1 base, and 14 bases lay between the germline ends. CDR3 nucleotides: TGTGCCAGCAGCCCCGGGACTTTACAGAACACCGGGGAGCTGTTTTTT. It is translated as CASSPGTLQNTGELFF.

Notes on this clonotype: A much larger clone differs from this one at a single base, so this may be a read error. This sequence joins TRBV20-1 and TRBJ2-1, with D unresolved. In germline, CDR1 is DFQATT, CDR2 SNEGSKA (reference sequence). The CDR3 contains 15 residues. Written as DNA, the CDR3 is TGCAGTGCTAGACCGCTACTTAGCTCCTACAGTGAGCAGTTCTTC. The encoded protein is CSARPLLSSYSEQFF.

This clonotype was counted at least ten times. V gene TRBV3-1 combines with J gene TRBJ2-1, with a weak D call TRBD2 (6 bases). This CDR3 region has 12 residues. V gave up 1 base and J gave up 8 bases, with 6 bases separating them. Looked up from germline, CDR1 is LGHDT and CDR2 is YNNKEL (reference sequence). The CDR3 nucleotides are TGTGCCAGCAGCCAAGCGGGAGATGAGCAGTTCTTC. This encodes CASSQAGDEQFF.